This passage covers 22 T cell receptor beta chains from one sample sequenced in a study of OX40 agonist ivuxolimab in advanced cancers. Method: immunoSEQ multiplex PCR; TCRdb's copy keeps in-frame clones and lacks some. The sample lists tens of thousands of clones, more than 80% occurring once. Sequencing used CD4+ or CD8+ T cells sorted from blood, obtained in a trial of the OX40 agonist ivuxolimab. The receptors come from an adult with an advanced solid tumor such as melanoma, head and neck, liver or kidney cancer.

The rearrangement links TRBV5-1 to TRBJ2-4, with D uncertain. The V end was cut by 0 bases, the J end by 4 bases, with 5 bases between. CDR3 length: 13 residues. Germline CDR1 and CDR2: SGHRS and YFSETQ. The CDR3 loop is CASSLEPKNIQYF. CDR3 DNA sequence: TGCGCCAGCAGCTTGGAACCTAAAAACATTCAGTACTTC.

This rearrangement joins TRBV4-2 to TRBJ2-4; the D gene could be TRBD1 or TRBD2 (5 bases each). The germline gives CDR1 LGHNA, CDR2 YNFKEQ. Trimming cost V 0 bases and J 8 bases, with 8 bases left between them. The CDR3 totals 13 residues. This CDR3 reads CASSQDRGDIQYF. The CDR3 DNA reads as TGTGCCAGCAGCCAAGATCGAGGGGACATTCAGTACTTC.

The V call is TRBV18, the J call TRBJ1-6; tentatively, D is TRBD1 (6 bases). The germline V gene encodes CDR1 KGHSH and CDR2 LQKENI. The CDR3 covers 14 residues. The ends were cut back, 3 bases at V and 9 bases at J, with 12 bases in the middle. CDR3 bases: TGTGCCAGCTCACCTGACCTAGGGGGTTCACCCCTCCACTTT. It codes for CASSPDLGGSPLHF. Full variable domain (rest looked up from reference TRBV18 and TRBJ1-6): NAGVMQNPRHLVRRRGQEARLRCSPMKGHSHVYWYRQLPEEGLKFMVYLQKENIIDESGMPKERFSAEFPKEGPSILRIQQVVRGDSAAYFCASSPDLGGSPLHFGNGTRLTVT.

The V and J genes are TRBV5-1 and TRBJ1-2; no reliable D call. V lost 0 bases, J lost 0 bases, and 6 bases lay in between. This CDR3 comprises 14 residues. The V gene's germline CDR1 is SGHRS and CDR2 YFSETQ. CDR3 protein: CASSLVVPNYGYTF. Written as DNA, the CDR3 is TGCGCCAGCAGCTTGGTCGTACCTAACTATGGCTACACCTTC.

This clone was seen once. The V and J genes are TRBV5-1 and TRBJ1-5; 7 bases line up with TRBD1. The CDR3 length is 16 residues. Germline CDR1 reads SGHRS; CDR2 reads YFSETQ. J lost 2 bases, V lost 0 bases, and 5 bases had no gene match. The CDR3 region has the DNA TGCGCCAGCAGCTTGGTGACAGGGCCCGGCAATCAGCCCCAGCATTTT. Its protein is CASSLVTGPGNQPQHF.

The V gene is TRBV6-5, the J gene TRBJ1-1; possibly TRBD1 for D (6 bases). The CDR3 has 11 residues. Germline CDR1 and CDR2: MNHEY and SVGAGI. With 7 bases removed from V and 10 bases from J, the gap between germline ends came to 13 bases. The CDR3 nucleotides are TGTGCCAGCACCAGCATAGGGGGAGCTTTCTTT. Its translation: CASTSIGGAFF.

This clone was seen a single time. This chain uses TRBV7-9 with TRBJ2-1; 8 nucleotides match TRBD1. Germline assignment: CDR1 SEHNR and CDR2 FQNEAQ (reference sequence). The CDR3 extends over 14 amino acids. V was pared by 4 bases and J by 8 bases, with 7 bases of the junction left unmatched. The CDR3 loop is CASSSRAQGDEQFF. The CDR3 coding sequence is TGTGCCAGCAGCTCCCGGGCACAGGGGGATGAGCAGTTCTTC.

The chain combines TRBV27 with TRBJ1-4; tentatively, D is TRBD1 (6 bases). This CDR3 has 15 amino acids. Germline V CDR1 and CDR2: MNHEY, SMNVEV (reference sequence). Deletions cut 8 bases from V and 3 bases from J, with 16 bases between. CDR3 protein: CASLPTTGPNEKLFF. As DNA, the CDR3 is TGTGCCAGCCTTCCGACCACAGGGCCTAATGAAAAACTGTTTTTT.

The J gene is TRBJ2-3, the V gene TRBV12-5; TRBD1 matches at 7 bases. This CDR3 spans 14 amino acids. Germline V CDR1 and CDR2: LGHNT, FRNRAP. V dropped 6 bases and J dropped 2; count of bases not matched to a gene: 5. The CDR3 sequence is CASGNRGFTDTQYF. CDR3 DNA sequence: TGTGCTAGTGGGAACAGGGGTTTCACAGATACGCAGTATTTT.

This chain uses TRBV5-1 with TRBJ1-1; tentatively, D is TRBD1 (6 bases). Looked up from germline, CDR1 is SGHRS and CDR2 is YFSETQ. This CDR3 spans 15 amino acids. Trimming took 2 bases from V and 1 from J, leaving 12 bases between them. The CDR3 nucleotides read TGCGCCAGCAGCTTCACAGGGACTTCGAACACTGAAGCTTTCTTT. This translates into CASSFTGTSNTEAFF.

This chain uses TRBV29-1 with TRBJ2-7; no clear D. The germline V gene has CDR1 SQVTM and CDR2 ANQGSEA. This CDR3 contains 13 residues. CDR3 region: CTFRPDGTDEQYF. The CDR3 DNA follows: TGCACCTTCCGCCCCGACGGCACGGACGAGCAGTACTTC.

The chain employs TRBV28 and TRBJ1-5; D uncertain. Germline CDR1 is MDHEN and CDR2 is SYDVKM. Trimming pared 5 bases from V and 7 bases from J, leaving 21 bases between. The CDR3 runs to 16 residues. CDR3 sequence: CASSTHEGGRVQPQHF. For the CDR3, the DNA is TGTGCCAGCAGTACTCACGAGGGTGGGAGAGTGCAGCCCCAGCATTTT.

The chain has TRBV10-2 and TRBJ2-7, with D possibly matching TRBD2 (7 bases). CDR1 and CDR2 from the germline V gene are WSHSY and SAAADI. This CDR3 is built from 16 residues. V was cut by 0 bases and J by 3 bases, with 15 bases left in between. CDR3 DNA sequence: TGCGCCAGCAGTGAGTCAAGGGGGACTAACTTCTACGAGCAGTACTTC. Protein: CASSESRGTNFYEQYF.

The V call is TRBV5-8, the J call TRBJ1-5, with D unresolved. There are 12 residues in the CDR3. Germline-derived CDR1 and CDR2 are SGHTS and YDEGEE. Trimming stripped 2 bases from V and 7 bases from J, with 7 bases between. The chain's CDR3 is CASSLTGQPQHF. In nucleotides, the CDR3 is TGTGCCAGCAGCTTAACGGGGCAGCCCCAGCATTTT.

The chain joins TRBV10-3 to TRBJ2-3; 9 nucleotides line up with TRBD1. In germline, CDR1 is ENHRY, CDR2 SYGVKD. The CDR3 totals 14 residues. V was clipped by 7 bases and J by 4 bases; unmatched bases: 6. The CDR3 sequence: CAIMATGGSDTQYF. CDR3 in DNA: TGTGCCATCATGGCGACAGGGGGTTCAGATACGCAGTATTTT.

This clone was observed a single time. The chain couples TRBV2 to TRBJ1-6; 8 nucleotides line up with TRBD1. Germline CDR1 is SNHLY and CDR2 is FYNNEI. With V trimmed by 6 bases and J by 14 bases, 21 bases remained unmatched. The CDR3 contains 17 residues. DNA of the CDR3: TGTGCCAGCAGCGGCGGCTTCGCGGGACAGGTCTATAGGTCCCTCCACTTT. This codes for CASSGGFAGQVYRSLHF.

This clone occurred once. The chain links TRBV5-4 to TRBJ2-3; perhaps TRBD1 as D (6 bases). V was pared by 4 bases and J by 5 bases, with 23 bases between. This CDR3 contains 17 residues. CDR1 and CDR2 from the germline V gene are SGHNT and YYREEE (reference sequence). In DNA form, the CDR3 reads TGTGCCAGCAGCCCTGGTGGACAGCCAGTTTCTGGAGATACGCAGTATTTT. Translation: CASSPGGQPVSGDTQYF. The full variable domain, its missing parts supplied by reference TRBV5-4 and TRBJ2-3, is ETGVTQSPTHLIKTRGQQVTLRCSSQSGHNTVSWYQQALGQGPQFIFQYYREEENGRGNFPPRFSGLQFPNYSSELNVNALELDDSALYLCASSPGGQPVSGDTQYFGPGTRLTVL.

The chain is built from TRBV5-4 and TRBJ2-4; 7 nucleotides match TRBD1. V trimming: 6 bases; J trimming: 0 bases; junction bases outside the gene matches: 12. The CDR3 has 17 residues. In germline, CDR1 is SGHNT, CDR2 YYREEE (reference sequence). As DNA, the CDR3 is TGTGCCAGCATTTATGGGACAGCCCAAAAAGCCAAAAACATTCAGTACTTC. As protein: CASIYGTAQKAKNIQYF.

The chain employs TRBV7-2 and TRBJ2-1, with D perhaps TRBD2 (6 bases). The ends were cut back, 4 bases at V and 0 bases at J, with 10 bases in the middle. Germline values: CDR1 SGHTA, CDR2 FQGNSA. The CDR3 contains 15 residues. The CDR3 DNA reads TGTGCCAGCAGCTCGGGGGTTAACTCCTACAATGAGCAGTTCTTC. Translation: CASSSGVNSYNEQFF.

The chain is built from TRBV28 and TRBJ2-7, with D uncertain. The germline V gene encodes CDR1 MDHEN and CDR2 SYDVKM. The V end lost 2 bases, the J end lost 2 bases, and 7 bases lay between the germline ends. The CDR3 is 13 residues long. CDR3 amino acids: CASSLTPAYEQYF. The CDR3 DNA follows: TGTGCCAGCAGTTTAACCCCTGCCTACGAGCAGTACTTC. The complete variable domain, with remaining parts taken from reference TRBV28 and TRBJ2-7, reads DVKVTQSSRYLVKRTGEKVFLECVQDMDHENMFWYRQDPGLGLRLIYFSYDVKMKEKGDIPEGYSVSREKKERFSLILESASTNQTSMYLCASSLTPAYEQYFGPGTRLTVT.

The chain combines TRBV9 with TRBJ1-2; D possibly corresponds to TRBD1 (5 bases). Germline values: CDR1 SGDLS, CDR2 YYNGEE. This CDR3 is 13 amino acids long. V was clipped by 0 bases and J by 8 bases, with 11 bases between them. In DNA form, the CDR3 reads TGTGCCAGCAGCGTAGCACCGGGGGACGGCTACACCTTC. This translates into CASSVAPGDGYTF.

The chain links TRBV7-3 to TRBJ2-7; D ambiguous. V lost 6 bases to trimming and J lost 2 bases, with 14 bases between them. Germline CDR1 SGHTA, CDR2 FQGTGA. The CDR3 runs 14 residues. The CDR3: CASRRSRSPYEQYF. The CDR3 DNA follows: TGTGCCAGCAGGCGAAGCAGGAGTCCCTACGAGCAGTACTTC.